The T cell receptor beta chain under discussion was sequenced for a study of CD8 T cells in ankylosing spondylitis (TCRdb year 2017). At the level of the whole study: To find TCR variants linked to disease, the study profiled T cell receptor beta repertoires in ankylosing spondylitis patients and healthy donors. The whole study cohort included under 140 healthy donors and roughly 24 ankylosing spondylitis patients. Samples of peripheral blood were taken, and for ankylosing spondylitis patients, synovial fluid was collected as well.

Results and caveats for the whole study, not just this receptor: A CD8+ phenotype was shown by the disease-linked clones, which were found at relatively low frequencies in peripheral blood. According to the report, matched synovial fluid samples from ankylosing spondylitis patients were significantly enriched for the disease-linked clones. Some of the motif variants had been reported before in the synovial fluid and blood of reactive arthritis patients, a finding that suggests common disease-initiation mechanisms. Blood from ankylosing spondylitis patients appeared to be characterized by a TCR beta motif made up of about 8 highly homologous amino acid variants.

Reading from cysteine to phenylalanine, the CDR3 counts 15 amino acids. The sequence is cut down to CDR3 DNA, 45 bases in frame from base 1. The germline V gene encodes CDR1 LGHNA and CDR2 YSLEER. Cut back by 0 bases and 6 bases, the V and J ends lie 13 bases apart. As for this clonotype: Its antigen target is currently unknown. No base-level quality is on record; no much larger clone is a single base apart.

Sequencing used an Illumina HiSeq 2500. TCR beta libraries were prepared by quantitative 5'-RACE with molecular barcodes. On the authors' methods: A new computational method based on a probabilistic model of VDJ rearrangement was used to identify disease-linked TCR variants. TCRdb reran the public reads through fastp at Q25 and MiXCR, keeping productive beta chains. Each CDR3 protein gets just one entry, which takes the most common genes and DNA from the rows behind it. TCRdb assigned the V and J calls; the authors' analysis was not used. This sample gives about 190,000 distinct CDR3 sequences in total; 13% of them show up just once. The top ten clones comprise 9.5% to 12% of the sample.

This sequence uses TRBV4-3 and TRBJ2-3; the D gene is perhaps TRBD2, from 7 matching bases. The sequencing input was blood, either unsorted or a sorted T cell fraction (not recorded which). The receptor's source is a female donor with ankylosing spondylitis or in good health (not recorded which). This receptor has the CDR3 CASSQDGRGADTQYF. The DNA sequence is given as TGCGCCAGCAGCCAAGACGGACGGGGGGCGGATACGCAGTATTTT.